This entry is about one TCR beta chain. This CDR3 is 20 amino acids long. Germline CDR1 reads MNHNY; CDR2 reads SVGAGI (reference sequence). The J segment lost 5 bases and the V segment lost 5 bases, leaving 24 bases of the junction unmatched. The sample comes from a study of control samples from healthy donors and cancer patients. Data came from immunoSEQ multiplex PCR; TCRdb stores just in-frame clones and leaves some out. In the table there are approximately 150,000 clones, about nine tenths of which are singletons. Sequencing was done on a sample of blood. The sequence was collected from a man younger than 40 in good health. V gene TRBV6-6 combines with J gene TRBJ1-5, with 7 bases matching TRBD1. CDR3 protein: CASSHRQGAPRSRIDQPQHF. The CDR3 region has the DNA TGTGCCAGCAGTCACCGACAGGGCGCCCCCAGATCACGGATCGATCAGCCCCAGCATTTT.